This T cell receptor (beta chain) was recorded in a study of blood T cell repertoires in COVID-19 (dated by TCRdb to the early 2020s). General notes on the study: Samples from collaborators originated in the United States, Italy and Spain and spanned both the acute and convalescent phases of COVID-19. The material from the prospective study consisted of cDNA or gDNA derived from T cells, B-cell-depleted T cells, or PBMCs. Subjects who had been exposed to COVID-19, were actively infected with it, or had recovered from it provided the deeply sampled blood TCRbeta repertoires that made up the dataset. The repertoires were released in a freely available public database intended as a resource for research on the immune response to SARS-CoV-2. The samples were drawn from two sources: the first 160 participants of the ongoing ImmuneRACE study, and 1,000 to 1,500 subjects contributed by 6 global collaborators. The sample metadata nearly always contained a de-identified subject ID, COVID-19 status, age in years and sex. Where available, HLA class I and class II types were taken from metadata supplied by the sample provider and were not determined by assay-based typing. The investigation overall reported the following: How much clinical and demographic metadata was included differed by source and by participant, and the metadata was provided uncurated.

The immunoSEQ Assay, a bias-controlled multiplex PCR, was used to amplify TCRbeta CDR3 regions from genomic DNA. The source study handled its data this way. The number of nucleated cells in each sample was estimated by amplification of reference gene primers within the assay. To quantify the absolute abundance of each unique TCRbeta CDR3 rearrangement, sequence reads were collapsed and filtered. For each sample, productive Simpson clonality was calculated as the square root of Simpson's diversity index over productive rearrangements. TCRdb carries this immuneACCESS record with in-frame sequences only. Its versions omit some clonotypes, under half of them owing to an unresolved V gene in the studies checked, with the rest unexplained. From that table come the V and J calls and clone size; the DNA was used to work out D and trimming. This sample comprises around 90,000 clones, roughly 77% of them detected only once. The ten most abundant clones make up approximately 13% of the sample.

Concerning this clone: Its cognate antigen has yet to be identified. Qualities for individual bases were not recorded, and no much larger clone is one base off.

The collaborating institutions used their own protocols to collect whole blood in K2EDTA tubes. For TCRbeta analysis, collaborators shipped samples in one of three forms: frozen whole blood, isolated PBMCs, or DNA extracted from either of those sample types. The sequence was obtained from a human donor in a cohort sampled during active COVID-19. Sequencing used peripheral blood.

The DNA sequence is as follows: TGTGCCAGCTCCCGACAGGCTGGAAACACCATATATTTT. This translates into CASSRQAGNTIYF. The chain is assembled from TRBV3-1 (or the pseudogene TRBV3-2) and TRBJ1-3; the best D guess is TRBD1, with 6 bases matching. V lost 8 bases and J lost 2 bases; the stretch between them is 10 bases long. Sequences LGHDT (CDR1) and YNNKEL (CDR2) are obtained from the germline V gene (reference sequence). The cysteine opens and the phenylalanine closes a CDR3 of 13 amino acids. Only the CDR3 portion is preserved as DNA: 39 bases, with reading frame beginning at the first base.